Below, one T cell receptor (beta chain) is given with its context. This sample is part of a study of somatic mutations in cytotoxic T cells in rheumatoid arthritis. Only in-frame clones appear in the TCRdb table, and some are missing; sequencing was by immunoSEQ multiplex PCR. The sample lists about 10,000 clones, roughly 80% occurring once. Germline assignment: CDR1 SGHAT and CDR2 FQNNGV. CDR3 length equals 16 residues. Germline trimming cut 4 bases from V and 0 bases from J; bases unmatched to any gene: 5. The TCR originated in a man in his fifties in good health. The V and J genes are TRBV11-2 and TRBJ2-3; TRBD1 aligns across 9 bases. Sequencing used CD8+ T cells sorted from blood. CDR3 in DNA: TGTGCCAGCAGCTCACTACAGGGGGCTAGCACAGATACGCAGTATTTT. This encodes CASSSLQGASTDTQYF.